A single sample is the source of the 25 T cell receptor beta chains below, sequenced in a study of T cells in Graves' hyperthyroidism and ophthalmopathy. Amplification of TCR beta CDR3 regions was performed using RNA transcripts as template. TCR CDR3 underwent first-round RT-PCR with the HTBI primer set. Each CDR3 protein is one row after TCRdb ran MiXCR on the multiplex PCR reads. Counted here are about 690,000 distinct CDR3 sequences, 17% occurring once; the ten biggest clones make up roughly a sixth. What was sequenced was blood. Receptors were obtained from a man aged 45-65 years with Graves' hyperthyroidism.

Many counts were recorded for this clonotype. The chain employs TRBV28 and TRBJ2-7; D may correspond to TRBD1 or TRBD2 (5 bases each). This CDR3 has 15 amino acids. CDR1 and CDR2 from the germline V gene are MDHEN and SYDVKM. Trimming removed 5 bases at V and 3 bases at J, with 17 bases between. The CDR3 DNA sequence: TGTGCCAGCAGTCCGCATTTTTCAGGGAGCTACGAGCAGTACTTC. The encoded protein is CASSPHFSGSYEQYF.

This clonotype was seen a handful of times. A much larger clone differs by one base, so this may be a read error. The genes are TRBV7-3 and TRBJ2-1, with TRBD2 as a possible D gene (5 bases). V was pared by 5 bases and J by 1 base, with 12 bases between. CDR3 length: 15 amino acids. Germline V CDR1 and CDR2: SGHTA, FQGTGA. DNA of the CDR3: TGTGCCAGCAGCGCCGAGAGCGGATCCTACAATGAGCAGTTCTTC. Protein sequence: CASSAESGSYNEQFF.

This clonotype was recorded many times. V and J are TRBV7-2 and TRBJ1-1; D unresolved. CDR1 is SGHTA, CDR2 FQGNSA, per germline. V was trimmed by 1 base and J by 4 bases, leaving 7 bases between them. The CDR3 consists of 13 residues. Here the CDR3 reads CASSLEFITEAFF. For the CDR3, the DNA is TGTGCCAGCAGCTTAGAGTTCATCACTGAAGCTTTCTTT.

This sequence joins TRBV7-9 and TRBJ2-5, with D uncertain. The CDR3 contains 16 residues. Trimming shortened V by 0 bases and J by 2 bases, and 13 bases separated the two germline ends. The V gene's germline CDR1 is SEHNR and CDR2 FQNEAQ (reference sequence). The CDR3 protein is CASSLATLWRQETQYF. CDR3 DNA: TGTGCCAGCAGCTTAGCTACGCTCTGGAGACAAGAGACCCAGTACTTC. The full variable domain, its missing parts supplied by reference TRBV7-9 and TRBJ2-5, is DTGVSQNPRHKITKRGQNVTFRCDPISEHNRLYWYRQTLGQGPEFLTYFQNEAQLEKSRLLSDRFSAERPKGSFSTLEIQRTEQGDSAMYLCASSLATLWRQETQYFGPGTRLLVL.

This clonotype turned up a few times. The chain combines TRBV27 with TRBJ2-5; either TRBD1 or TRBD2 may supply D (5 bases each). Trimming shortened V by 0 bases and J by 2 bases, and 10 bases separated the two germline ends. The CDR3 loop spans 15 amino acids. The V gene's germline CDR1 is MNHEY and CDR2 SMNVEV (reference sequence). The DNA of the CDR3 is TGTGCCAGCAGTTTATCCTGGGGACGGCAAGAGACCCAGTACTTC. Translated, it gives CASSLSWGRQETQYF.

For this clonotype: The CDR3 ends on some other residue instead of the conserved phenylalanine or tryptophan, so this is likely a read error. The CDR3 here is CATSDFSGSGANVLTV. As DNA, the CDR3 is TGTGCCACCAGTGATTTTTCGGGTTCTGGGGCCAACGTCCTGACTGTC. This rearrangement joins TRBV24-1 to TRBJ2-6; D unresolved. Deletions cut 1 base from V and 1 base from J, with 7 bases between. The CDR3 is made up of 16 amino acids. Germline CDR1 and CDR2: KGHDR and SFDVKD.

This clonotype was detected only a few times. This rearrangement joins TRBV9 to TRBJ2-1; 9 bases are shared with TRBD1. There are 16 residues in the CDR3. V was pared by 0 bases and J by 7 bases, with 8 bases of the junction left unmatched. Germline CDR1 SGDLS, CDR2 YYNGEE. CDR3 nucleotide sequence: TGTGCCAGCAGCGTAGAGGGACAGGGTTATTATAATGAGCAGTTCTTC. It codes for CASSVEGQGYYNEQFF.

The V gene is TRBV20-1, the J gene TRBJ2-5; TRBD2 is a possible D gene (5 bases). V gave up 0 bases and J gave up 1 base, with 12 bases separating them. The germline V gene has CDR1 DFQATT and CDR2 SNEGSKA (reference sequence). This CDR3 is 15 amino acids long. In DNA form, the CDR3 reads TGCAGTGCTAGAGATCCAACTAGAACCCAAGAGACCCAGTACTTC. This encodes CSARDPTRTQETQYF.

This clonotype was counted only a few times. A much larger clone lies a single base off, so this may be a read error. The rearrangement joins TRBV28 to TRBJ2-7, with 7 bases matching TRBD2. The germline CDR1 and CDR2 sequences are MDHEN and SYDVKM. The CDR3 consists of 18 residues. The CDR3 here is CASSSPRGLAAVTYERYF. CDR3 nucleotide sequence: TGTGCCAGCAGTTCCCCCAGAGGTCTAGCGGCCGTAACCTACGAGCGGTACTTC.

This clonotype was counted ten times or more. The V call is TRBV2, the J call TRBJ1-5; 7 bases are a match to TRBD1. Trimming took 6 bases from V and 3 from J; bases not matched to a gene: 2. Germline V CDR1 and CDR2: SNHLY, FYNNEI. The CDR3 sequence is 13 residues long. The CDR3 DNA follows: TGTGCCAGCAGGGGACAGCTCAATCAGCCCCAGCATTTT. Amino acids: CASRGQLNQPQHF.

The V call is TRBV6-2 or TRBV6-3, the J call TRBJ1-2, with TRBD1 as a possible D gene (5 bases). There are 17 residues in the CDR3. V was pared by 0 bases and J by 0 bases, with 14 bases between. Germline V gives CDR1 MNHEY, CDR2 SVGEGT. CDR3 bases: TGTGCCAGCAGTTACTCGCTACAGGCCTTTGCTAACTATGGCTACACCTTC. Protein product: CASSYSLQAFANYGYTF.

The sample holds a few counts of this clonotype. The DNA for the CDR3 is TGCGCCAGCAGCCAACTCGACAGGGTTGGATCTGGGGCCAACGTCCTGACTTTC. It encodes CASSQLDRVGSGANVLTF. The rearrangement links TRBV4-1 to TRBJ2-6, with 7 bases aligning to TRBD1. This CDR3 is 18 amino acids long. CDR1 MGHRA and CDR2 YSYEKL come from the germline V gene. The V and J ends lost 2 bases and 1 base, in that order; junction bases with no gene match: 8.

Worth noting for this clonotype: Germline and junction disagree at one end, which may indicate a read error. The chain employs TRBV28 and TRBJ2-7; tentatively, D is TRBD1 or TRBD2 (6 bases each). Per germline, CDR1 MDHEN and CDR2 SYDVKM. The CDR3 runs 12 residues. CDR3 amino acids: CAGSERGVEQYF. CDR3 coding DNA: TGTGCCGGCAGTGAGAGGGGGGTCGAGCAGTACTTC.

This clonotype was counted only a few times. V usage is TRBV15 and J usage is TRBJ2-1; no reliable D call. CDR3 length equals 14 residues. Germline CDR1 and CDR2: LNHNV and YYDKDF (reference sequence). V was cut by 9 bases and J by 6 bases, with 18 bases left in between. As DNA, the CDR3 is TGTGCCACGGGTGTCTCCCGGGCCCCCAATGAGCAGTTCTTC. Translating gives CATGVSRAPNEQFF.

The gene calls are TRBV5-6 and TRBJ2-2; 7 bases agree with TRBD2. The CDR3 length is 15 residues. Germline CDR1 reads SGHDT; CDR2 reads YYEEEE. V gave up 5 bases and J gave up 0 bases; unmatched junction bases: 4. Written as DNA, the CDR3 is TGTGCCAGCAGATCCGGGACTACGAACACCGGGGAGCTGTTTTTT. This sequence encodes CASRSGTTNTGELFF.

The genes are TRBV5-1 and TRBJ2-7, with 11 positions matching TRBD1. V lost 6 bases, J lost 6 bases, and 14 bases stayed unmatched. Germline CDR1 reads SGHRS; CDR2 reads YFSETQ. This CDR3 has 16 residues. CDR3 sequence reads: CASTALTGTGGGEQYF. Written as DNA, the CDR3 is TGCGCCAGCACCGCCCTTACCGGGACAGGGGGAGGCGAGCAGTACTTC.

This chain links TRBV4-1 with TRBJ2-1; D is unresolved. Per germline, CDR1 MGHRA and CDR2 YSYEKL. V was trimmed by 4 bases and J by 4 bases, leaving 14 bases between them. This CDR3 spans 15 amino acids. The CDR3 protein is CASSLSTVPYNEQFF. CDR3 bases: TGCGCCAGCAGCCTTAGCACCGTACCTTACAATGAGCAGTTCTTC.

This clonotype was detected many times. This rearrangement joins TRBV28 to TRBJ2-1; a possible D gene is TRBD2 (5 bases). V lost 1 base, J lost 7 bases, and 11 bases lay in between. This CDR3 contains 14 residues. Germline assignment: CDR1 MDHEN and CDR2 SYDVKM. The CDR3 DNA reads TGTGCCAGCAGTTTATCGGGGTTCTCGAATGAGCAGTTCTTC. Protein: CASSLSGFSNEQFF.

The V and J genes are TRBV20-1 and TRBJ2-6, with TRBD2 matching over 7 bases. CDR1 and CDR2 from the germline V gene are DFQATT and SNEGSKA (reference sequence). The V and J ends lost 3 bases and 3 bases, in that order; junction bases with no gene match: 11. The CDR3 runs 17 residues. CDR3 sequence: CSARNPLRGVGANVLTF. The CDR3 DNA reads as TGCAGTGCTAGGAACCCCCTCCGGGGGGTTGGGGCCAACGTCCTGACTTTC.

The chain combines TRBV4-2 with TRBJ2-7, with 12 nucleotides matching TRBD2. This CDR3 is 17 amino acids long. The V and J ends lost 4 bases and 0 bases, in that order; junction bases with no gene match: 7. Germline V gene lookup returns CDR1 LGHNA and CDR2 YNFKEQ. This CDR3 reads CASSRRLAGDSSYEQYF. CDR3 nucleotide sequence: TGTGCCAGCAGCCGGCGACTAGCGGGGGACAGCTCCTACGAGCAGTACTTC.

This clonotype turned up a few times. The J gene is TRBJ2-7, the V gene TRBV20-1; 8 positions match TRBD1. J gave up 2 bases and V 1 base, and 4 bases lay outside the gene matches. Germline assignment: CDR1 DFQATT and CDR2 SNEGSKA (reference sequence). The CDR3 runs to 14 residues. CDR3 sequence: CSARATGATYEQYF. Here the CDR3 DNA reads TGCAGTGCTAGAGCGACAGGGGCAACCTACGAGCAGTACTTC.

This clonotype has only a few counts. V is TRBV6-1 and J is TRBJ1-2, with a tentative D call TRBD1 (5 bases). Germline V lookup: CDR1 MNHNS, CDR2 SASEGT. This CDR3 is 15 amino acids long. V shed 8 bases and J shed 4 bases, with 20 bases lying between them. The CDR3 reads CASSRTRDSSYGYTF. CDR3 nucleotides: TGTGCCAGCTCCAGGACCAGGGATAGTAGCTATGGCTACACCTTC.

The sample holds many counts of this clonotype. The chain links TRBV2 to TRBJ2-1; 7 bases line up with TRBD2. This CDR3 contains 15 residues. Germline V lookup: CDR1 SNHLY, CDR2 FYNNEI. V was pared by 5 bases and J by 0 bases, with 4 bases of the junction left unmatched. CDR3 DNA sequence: TGTGCCAGCAGTCCTTCGGGGGGCTCCTACAATGAGCAGTTCTTC. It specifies CASSPSGGSYNEQFF.

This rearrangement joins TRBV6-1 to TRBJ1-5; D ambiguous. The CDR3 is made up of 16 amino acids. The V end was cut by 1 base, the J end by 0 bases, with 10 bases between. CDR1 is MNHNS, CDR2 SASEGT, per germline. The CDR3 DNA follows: TGTGCCAGCAGTGAAGGGTGGGGTTATAGCAATCAGCCCCAGCATTTT. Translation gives CASSEGWGYSNQPQHF.

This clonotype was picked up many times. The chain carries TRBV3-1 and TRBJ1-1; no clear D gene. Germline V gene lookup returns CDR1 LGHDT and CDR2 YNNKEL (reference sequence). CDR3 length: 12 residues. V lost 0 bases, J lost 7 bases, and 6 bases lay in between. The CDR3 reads CASSQDRREAFF. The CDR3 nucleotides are TGTGCCAGCAGCCAAGATCGACGTGAAGCTTTCTTT.